Sequencing of this T cell receptor beta chain was carried out in a study of blood T cells in healthy people across ages. As regards this clonotype: Its antigen remains unidentified.

Alongside a J-beta primer mix, a sample-barcoded 5' primer served in a second PCR lasting about 6 to 11 cycles. From the 5' RACE reads, TCRdb called clonotypes with MiXCR, one entry per CDR3 protein. The sample records fewer than 1,200,000 distinct CDR3 sequences, approximately 25% being singletons. There were healthy Caucasian individuals from Russia, aged roughly 6 to 95, serving as donors. The V and J ends lost 2 bases and 5 bases respectively, with 10 bases between them. The CDR3 covers 13 residues. Germline assignment: CDR1 DFQATT and CDR2 SNEGSKA (reference sequence). Study-level results: CMV status of donors was unknown, possibly confounding expanded clonotype changes.

The data also belong to a second study, concerning T cells of mothers and their children. That investigation notes: Reads recorded for TCR beta CDR3 numbered over 10 million per mother and several million per child. Overlap measured in related mother-child pairs was slightly, non-significantly higher than in unrelated pairs.

Specimen: blood. This sequence originates from a girl aged 2 to 10 in good health. The chain carries TRBV20-1 and TRBJ2-4; D remains unclear. The CDR3 DNA sequence: TGCAGTGCTAGAAACAGAGTCGAAAACATTCAGTACTTC. Translated: CSARNRVENIQYF.